In this sample, the clone carrying this T cell receptor (beta chain) turned up a few times. The antigen is unknown. The Oncomine TCR Beta short-read assay was applied to DNA of cultured CD4+ T cells. Investigators obtained genomic DNA by extraction from cultured CD4+ T cells. A single record per CDR3 protein comes from TCRdb applying MiXCR to the PCR reads. The data contain fewer than 20,000 distinct CDR3 sequences, roughly 40% of them singletons. This CDR3 is built from 14 residues. Trimming took off 4 bases at V and 7 bases at J, with 17 bases between the two ends. In germline, CDR1 is DFQATT, CDR2 SNEGSKA (reference sequence). This sample was included in a study of vaccination and CD4 T cells after COVID-19. Study summary: Controls used CEFX viral epitopes (positive), HIV-1 Nef peptides (negative), or no peptide. Notes on the study in general: In median terms, SARS-CoV-2-reactive clonotypes went from approximately 21 to 40, a nonsignificant rise. Vaccine-specific clones in convalescent patients were spike mono-reactive in 304 of 307 cases.

Treatment described: roughly 10-day PBMC culture with coronavirus spike peptide pools or control peptides (ViraFEST assay). The source material was CD4+ T cells from blood, cultured in vitro. This sequence originates from a human donor who had recovered from COVID-19. The chain carries TRBV20-1 and TRBJ1-5; a possible D gene is TRBD1 (6 bases). The CDR3 DNA reads TGCAGTGCTAAGGAGACAGGTCTCAGGCAGCCCCAGCATTTT. Translating gives CSAKETGLRQPQHF.